This entry lists 26 T cell receptor beta chains sequenced from one sample in a study of cytomegalovirus exposure and HLA in healthy donors. The primer mix had 60 Vbeta and 13 Jbeta primers. Assay used: immunoSEQ multiplex PCR; TCRdb lists only in-frame clones, some missing. The table lists about 150,000 clones, 64% of them singletons. The sequenced material came from PBMCs. The receptors were gathered from a woman younger than 45 in good health and CMV-seropositive.

V and J are TRBV11-2 and TRBJ1-2; unclear D gene. Between the trimmed V and J ends, which lost 1 base and 6 bases, there was a span of 9 bases. Germline V gene data show CDR1 as SGHAT and CDR2 as FQNNGV. The CDR3 extends over 13 amino acids. The CDR3 loop reads CASSLAVLNGYTF. CDR3 DNA: TGTGCCAGCAGCTTAGCCGTCCTAAATGGCTACACCTTC.

The chain employs TRBV6-1 and TRBJ2-5; the match to TRBD1 covers 7 bases. The end of the DNA fits TRBJ2-7 better, so the J call may be wrong. The length of the CDR3 is 13 residues. The V gene's germline CDR1 is MNHNS and CDR2 SASEGT. The CDR3 bases are TGTGCCAGCACAATCCGGGACAGCTACGAGCAGTACTTC. Its protein product is CASTIRDSYEQYF.

This clone has more than one count but fewer than ten. The V gene is TRBV9, the J gene TRBJ2-3; 15 bases align to TRBD2. There are 19 residues in the CDR3. CDR1 SGDLS and CDR2 YYNGEE come from the germline V gene. V shed 0 bases and J 2 bases; nucleotides not matched to a gene: 7. CDR3 sequence: CASSVGGTSGGLYTDTQYF. The DNA for the CDR3 is TGTGCCAGCAGCGTAGGAGGGACTAGCGGGGGGCTATACACAGATACGCAGTATTTT.

In DNA, the CDR3 is TGCGCCAGCAGCACGCAGGCTCCGGCCCCCTTCTACGAGCAGTACTTC. This gives the protein CASSTQAPAPFYEQYF. V gene TRBV4-1 combines with J gene TRBJ2-7; D is unresolved. Germline V CDR1 and CDR2: MGHRA, YSYEKL. Trimming shortened V by 5 bases and J by 3 bases, and 20 bases separated the two germline ends. The CDR3 has 16 residues.

The J gene is TRBJ2-7, the V gene TRBV28; TRBD2 agrees at 13 bases. V shed 8 bases, J shed 3 bases, and the junction held 10 bases outside the gene matches. This CDR3 is built from 16 residues. Germline CDR1 MDHEN, CDR2 SYDVKM. This chain's CDR3 is CASGSTSGGDYYEQYF. As DNA, the CDR3 is TGTGCCAGCGGGAGTACTAGCGGGGGGGATTACTACGAGCAGTACTTC.

The rearrangement joins TRBV18 to TRBJ2-1; D is unclear. The CDR3 has 15 residues. Trimming pared 3 bases from V and 0 bases from J, leaving 9 bases between. Per germline, CDR1 KGHSH and CDR2 LQKENI. This CDR3 is CASSPVPSSYNEQFF. CDR3 in DNA: TGTGCCAGCTCACCCGTACCGAGCTCCTACAATGAGCAGTTCTTC.

This clone was seen a few times. Within the sample, other DNA sequences also encode this same CDR3. The chain is built from TRBV6-1 and TRBJ1-5, with D possibly matching TRBD1 (6 bases). The germline V gene encodes CDR1 MNHNS and CDR2 SASEGT. The CDR3 runs to 13 residues. Trimming removed 6 bases from V and 3 bases from J, with 9 bases in between. The DNA for the CDR3 is TGTGCCAGCAGAGGACAGCCCAATCAGCCCCAGCATTTT. Amino acids: CASRGQPNQPQHF.

The rearrangement uses TRBV4-1 and TRBJ1-2; no firm D call. Germline assignment: CDR1 MGHRA and CDR2 YSYEKL. Trimming shortened V by 0 bases and J by 8 bases, and 13 bases separated the two germline ends. This CDR3 has 14 residues. The CDR3 DNA reads TGCGCCAGCAGCCAAGATCGCGGCGGCCACGGCTACACCTTC. It encodes CASSQDRGGHGYTF.

The V call is TRBV4-1, the J call TRBJ1-2; D perhaps matches TRBD1 (5 bases). The V and J ends lost 1 base and 3 bases respectively, with 12 bases between them. The CDR3 contains 15 residues. Germline loops: CDR1 MGHRA, CDR2 YSYEKL. CDR3 protein: CASSQVPGNYYGYTF. The CDR3 DNA follows: TGCGCCAGCAGCCAAGTTCCAGGGAACTACTATGGCTACACCTTC.

The rearrangement joins TRBV6-1 to TRBJ1-5; tentative D call: TRBD1 (6 bases). Germline V gene lookup returns CDR1 MNHNS and CDR2 SASEGT. This CDR3 has 14 residues. V shed 0 bases and J shed 7 bases, with 10 bases lying between them. CDR3 in amino acids: CASSEAGQRQPQHF. In DNA form, the CDR3 reads TGTGCCAGCAGTGAAGCGGGACAAAGGCAGCCCCAGCATTTT.

The V and J genes are TRBV6-6 and TRBJ2-1; 11 bases match TRBD2. This CDR3 spans 15 amino acids. Germline assignment: CDR1 MNHNY and CDR2 SVGAGI (reference sequence). Losses at the gene ends were 6 bases for V and 6 bases for J; bases not matched to a gene: 7. Written as DNA, the CDR3 is TGTGCCAGCAGGCTAGCGGGAGGAGGAGGCAATGAGCAGTTCTTC. Encoded protein: CASRLAGGGGNEQFF.

This clone was found a few times. This chain links TRBV10-3 with TRBJ1-5; TRBD1 might be the D (6 bases). Trimming cost V 0 bases and J 15 bases, with 15 bases left between them. The germline V gene has CDR1 ENHRY and CDR2 SYGVKD. The CDR3 sequence is 13 residues long. The CDR3 here is CAISESLQGWWHF. CDR3 DNA: TGTGCCATCAGTGAGTCTCTACAGGGCTGGTGGCATTTT.

The gene calls are TRBV21-1 and TRBJ2-5; the D call of TRBD1 is as the table states it, not checked on the DNA. TRBV21-1 is annotated as a pseudogene. This CDR3 spans 15 amino acids. The CDR3: CASSNSTGGFMTQYF. DNA of the CDR3: TGTGCCAGCAGCAATTCGACAGGGGGCTTCATGACCCAGTACTTC.

The CDR3 reads CATSRNRASPLHF. In nucleotides, the CDR3 is TGTGCCACCAGCAGGAACAGGGCATCACCCCTCCACTTT. The chain links TRBV15 to TRBJ1-6; the D gene is possibly TRBD1 (6 bases). The V gene lost 3 bases and the J gene lost 10 bases, with 10 bases spanning the gap. The CDR3 length is 13 residues. The germline V gene has CDR1 LNHNV and CDR2 YYDKDF (reference sequence). Looking up the rest from reference TRBV15 and TRBJ1-6 gives the full variable domain: DAMVIQNPRYQVTQFGKPVTLSCSQTLNHNVMYWYQQKSSQAPKLLFHYYDKDFNNEADTPDNFQSRRPNTSFCFLDIRSPGLGDTAMYLCATSRNRASPLHFGNGTRLTVT.

The rearrangement uses TRBV30 and TRBJ2-1; TRBD2 agrees at 7 bases. Germline lookup yields CDR1 GTSNPN and CDR2 SVGIG (reference sequence). The CDR3 has 14 residues. V dropped 2 bases and J dropped 0; count of bases not matched to a gene: 1. Here the CDR3 DNA reads TGTGCCTGGAGTCGCGGGAGCTCCTACAATGAGCAGTTCTTC. It codes for CAWSRGSSYNEQFF.

This chain joins TRBV30 and TRBJ2-6; tentatively, D is TRBD1 (6 bases). V lost 3 bases and J lost 1, with 10 bases in between. CDR3 length: 15 residues. CDR1 GTSNPN and CDR2 SVGIG come from the germline V gene (reference sequence). DNA for the CDR3: TGTGCCTGGAGCTCCGGACAGTCTGGGGCCAACGTCCTGACTTTC. Translated: CAWSSGQSGANVLTF.

The rearrangement uses TRBV18 and TRBJ1-1, with D perhaps matching TRBD1 (5 bases). Germline loops: CDR1 KGHSH, CDR2 LQKENI. The CDR3 runs to 14 residues. Trimming pared 8 bases from V and 2 bases from J, leaving 15 bases between. CDR3 residues: CASRDAGGNTEAFF. The CDR3 coding sequence is TGTGCCAGCCGGGACGCCGGGGGAAACACTGAAGCTTTCTTT.

The gene calls are TRBV5-1 and TRBJ2-1; 11 bases map to TRBD2. This CDR3 is 17 amino acids long. The V segment lost 3 bases and the J segment 2 bases; nucleotides outside the gene matches: 7. Per the germline V gene, CDR1 is SGHRS and CDR2 is YFSETQ. The CDR3 DNA sequence: TGCGCCAGCAGCTCTTCCCTTAGCGGGAGGGCCTACAATGAGCAGTTCTTC. Protein: CASSSSLSGRAYNEQFF.

The rearrangement joins TRBV9 to TRBJ1-2, with D possibly being TRBD1 (5 bases). V gave up 0 bases and J gave up 4 bases, with 13 bases separating them. CDR1 SGDLS and CDR2 YYNGEE come from the germline V gene. The CDR3 consists of 15 residues. The CDR3 protein is CASSVEVGGTYGYTF. CDR3 nucleotides: TGTGCCAGCAGCGTAGAGGTAGGAGGGACCTATGGCTACACCTTC.

The chain is built from TRBV2 and TRBJ1-4; 10 positions agree with TRBD1. This CDR3 region has 18 residues. The junction had 14 bases not matched to a gene; V was cut back by 0 bases and J by 10 bases. Germline values: CDR1 SNHLY, CDR2 FYNNEI. The CDR3 reads CASSEAPEKTDRGGKLFF. The CDR3 nucleotides read TGTGCCAGCAGTGAAGCGCCCGAAAAGACGGACAGGGGGGGAAAACTGTTTTTT.

This clone was seen a few times. J is TRBJ2-5 and V is TRBV7-8; 9 nucleotides agree with TRBD1. The tail of the sequence fits TRBJ2-7 better, so the J call may be wrong. Per the germline V gene, CDR1 is SGHVS and CDR2 is FQNEAQ. CDR3 length: 17 amino acids. CDR3: CASSLVSGQGLSYEQYF. CDR3 DNA: TGTGCCAGCAGCTTAGTTTCAGGACAGGGGCTCTCCTACGAGCAGTACTTC.

The sample holds a few counts of this clone. The V call is TRBV9, the J call TRBJ2-2; D is perhaps TRBD1 (6 bases). Germline V CDR1 and CDR2: SGDLS, YYNGEE. CDR3 length equals 14 residues. Trimming shortened V by 2 bases and J by 6 bases, and 11 bases separated the two germline ends. DNA of the CDR3: TGTGCCAGCAGCGTGGACAGCTACCCCGGGGAGCTGTTTTTT. It specifies CASSVDSYPGELFF.

As DNA, the CDR3 is TGTGCCACCAGCATTGGGCGGGGCCAGCCCCAGCATTTT. Translation gives CATSIGRGQPQHF. The chain carries TRBV15 and TRBJ1-5, with a weak D call TRBD1 (5 bases). In germline, CDR1 is LNHNV, CDR2 YYDKDF (reference sequence). Trimming took 4 bases from V and 7 from J, leaving 11 bases between them. The CDR3 is 13 residues long.

The gene calls are TRBV7-2 and TRBJ2-7; tentatively, D is TRBD1 (8 bases). Deletions cut 3 bases from V and 5 bases from J, with 14 bases between. The germline V gene encodes CDR1 SGHTA and CDR2 FQGNSA. This CDR3 contains 14 residues. The CDR3 region has the DNA TGTGCCAGCAGCTTCTACAGGGGGGGCAACGAGCAGTACTTC. Its translation: CASSFYRGGNEQYF.

This clone has just a few counts. The chain joins TRBV5-4 to TRBJ1-5; TRBD1 might be the D (6 bases). V lost 1 base, J lost 4 bases, and 9 bases lay in between. From germline, CDR1 is SGHNT and CDR2 YYREEE (reference sequence). The CDR3 extends over 14 amino acids. The CDR3 here is CASSLSGTNQPQHF. The CDR3 nucleotides are TGTGCCAGCAGCTTGTCGGGGACAAATCAGCCCCAGCATTTT.

The rearrangement links TRBV5-4 to TRBJ2-1; 7 positions agree with TRBD2. The CDR3 spans 16 residues. Per germline, CDR1 SGHNT and CDR2 YYREEE (reference sequence). V shed 3 bases and J 4 bases; nucleotides not matched to a gene: 10. The CDR3 is CASSWASGDEYNEQFF. The CDR3 DNA reads as TGTGCCAGCAGCTGGGCTAGCGGAGACGAATACAATGAGCAGTTCTTC.